These 32 T cell receptor beta chains originate from one sample sequenced in a study of blood T cells in healthy people across ages. Primed by a sample-barcoded 5' primer and a J-beta primer mix, a second PCR proceeded for about 6 to 12 cycles. TCRdb analysed the 5' RACE reads with MiXCR anew, one entry per CDR3 protein. Found here are around 650,000 distinct CDR3 sequences, less than 40% of them singletons; the top ten hold 15%. Sequencing input: blood. These receptors originate from a woman at least 80 years old in good health.

This chain uses TRBV29-1 with TRBJ2-4, with a tentative D call TRBD1 (5 bases). The J call may be in error: the DNA end matches TRBJ2-7 better. The CDR3 consists of 13 residues. CDR1 is SQVTM and CDR2 is ANQGSEA in the germline V gene. The DNA for the CDR3 is TGCAGCGTTGAAGCCCAGGGTTCCTACGAGCAGTACTTC. Protein: CSVEAQGSYEQYF.

This clonotype has a count of ten or more. This sequence joins TRBV5-1 and TRBJ1-5; weak D call: TRBD1 (5 bases). This CDR3 is built from 14 residues. The germline gives CDR1 SGHRS, CDR2 YFSETQ. Deletions cut 4 bases from V and 7 bases from J, with 15 bases between. Written as DNA, the CDR3 is TGCGCCAGCAGCCCCGGGACCCCTGGGCAGCCCCAGCATTTT. As protein: CASSPGTPGQPQHF.

As to this clonotype: Being one base from a much bigger clone, this may be a read error. The CDR3 region has the DNA TGTGCCAGCAGTAGCCCTGGGGGCGCCTCCAATGGGCAGTTCTTC. Its protein product is CASSSPGGASNGQFF. This chain connects TRBV6-5 to TRBJ2-1; possibly TRBD1 for D (6 bases). Germline-derived CDR1 and CDR2 are MNHEY and SVGAGI. This CDR3 is built from 15 residues.

The V and J genes are TRBV30 and TRBJ1-1, with TRBD1 as a possible D gene (5 bases). CDR1 and CDR2 (germline): GTSNPN, SVGIG (reference sequence). The CDR3 sequence is 17 residues long. Trimming took off 3 bases at V and 0 bases at J, with 20 bases between the two ends. For the CDR3, the DNA is TGTGCCTGGAGCCCAGGGTGGGGAACGGGGATGAACACTGAAGCTTTCTTT. Translating gives CAWSPGWGTGMNTEAFF.

As regards this clonotype: One base away lies a much larger clone, so this may be a sequencing read error. The chain recombines TRBV24-1 with TRBJ2-1, with 9 bases fitting TRBD2. Gene TRBJ2-7 matches the end of the DNA better, so the J call may be wrong. Germline V gene data show CDR1 as KGHDR and CDR2 as SFDVKD. The CDR3 runs 14 residues. CDR3 sequence reads: CATSPSGGHNEQYF. The CDR3 nucleotides read TGTGCCACCAGTCCGAGCGGGGGGCACAATGAGCAGTACTTC.

This clonotype has ten or more counts. The CDR3 sequence: CASSLAQGENTEAFF. In nucleotides, the CDR3 is TGTGCCAGCAGCTTAGCACAGGGTGAGAACACTGAAGCTTTCTTT. The genes are TRBV7-3 and TRBJ1-1; TRBD1 is a possible D gene (6 bases). CDR3 length: 15 residues. The V gene's germline CDR1 is SGHTA and CDR2 FQGTGA. V gave up 2 bases and J gave up 1 base, with 11 bases separating them.

The chain couples TRBV6-2 or TRBV6-3 to TRBJ2-3; D might be TRBD1 (5 bases). CDR1 is MNHEY and CDR2 is SVGEGT in the germline V gene. V lost 7 bases, J lost 6 bases, and 14 bases lay in between. The CDR3 totals 13 residues. CDR3 in amino acids: CASNLGARDTQYF. The CDR3, as DNA: TGTGCCAGCAACCTTGGGGCAAGGGATACGCAGTATTTT.

The rearrangement uses TRBV6-1 and TRBJ1-5; 7 bases line up with TRBD1. Germline trimming cut 10 bases from V and 0 bases from J; bases unmatched to any gene: 12. Germline V gives CDR1 MNHNS, CDR2 SASEGT. This CDR3 contains 16 residues. For the CDR3, the DNA is TGTGCCACCTCACAGGGGATCTCTTCTAGCAATCAGCCCCAGCATTTT. This gives the protein CATSQGISSSNQPQHF.

In DNA, the CDR3 is TGTGCCAGCACCGGGACTAGCGGGAGGGGGTCCTACAATGAGCAGTTCTTC. It encodes CASTGTSGRGSYNEQFF. The rearrangement uses TRBV7-9 and TRBJ2-1, with 16 bases matching TRBD2. The V gene's germline CDR1 is SEHNR and CDR2 FQNEAQ (reference sequence). CDR3 size: 17 residues. V dropped 7 bases and J dropped 1; count of bases not matched to a gene: 4.

This clonotype was detected a few times. This may be a read error, as it is one base from a much larger clone. The chain recombines TRBV5-6 with TRBJ1-2; no clear D. The CDR3 has 13 residues. V lost 2 bases to trimming and J lost 0 bases, with 5 bases between them. CDR1 and CDR2 from the germline V gene are SGHDT and YYEEEE. CDR3 region: CASSFIANYGYTF. CDR3 nucleotide sequence: TGTGCCAGCAGCTTTATCGCTAACTATGGCTACACCTTC.

The chain links TRBV20-1 to TRBJ2-1, with D maybe TRBD2 (7 bases). Trimming took 3 bases from V and 9 from J, leaving 15 bases between them. The CDR3 totals 13 residues. The germline V gene encodes CDR1 DFQATT and CDR2 SNEGSKA (reference sequence). The CDR3 coding sequence is TGCAGTGCTAGGGGGGGGGGCCTGATTGAGCAGTTCTTC. Translating it yields CSARGGGLIEQFF.

The chain is built from TRBV5-5 and TRBJ2-4; 7 positions match TRBD1. Trimming at V came to 0 bases and at J to 5 bases, leaving 5 bases not matched to a gene. CDR3 length: 15 residues. Germline values: CDR1 SGHKS, CDR2 YYEKEE (reference sequence). CDR3: CASSLATGAENIQYF. The CDR3 nucleotides are TGTGCCAGCAGCTTGGCCACAGGGGCAGAAAACATTCAGTACTTC.

As for this clonotype: A single base separates this from a much larger clone, so it may be a read error. This rearrangement joins TRBV29-1 to TRBJ2-7; 11 nucleotides agree with TRBD1. CDR1 is SQVTM and CDR2 is ANQGSEA in the germline V gene. The CDR3 extends over 14 amino acids. DNA for the CDR3: TGCAACGTCGCTTCCGGGACAGGGGGTCACGAGCAGTACTTC. Translating it yields CNVASGTGGHEQYF.

At least ten counts were recorded for this clonotype. The rearrangement uses TRBV28 and TRBJ2-3; TRBD2 matches 7 bases. CDR3 size: 15 residues. Germline CDR1 MDHEN, CDR2 SYDVKM. With 7 bases clipped from V and 2 bases from J, the junction kept 9 bases outside the gene matches. The CDR3 DNA is TGTGCCAGCACCCCACGGGGGGTACTCACAGATACGCAGTATTTT. It yields the protein CASTPRGVLTDTQYF.

This clonotype was counted ten times or more. V usage is TRBV7-2 and J usage is TRBJ2-1; D assignment may be TRBD1 or TRBD2 (6 bases each). The germline gives CDR1 SGHTA, CDR2 FQGNSA. The CDR3 loop spans 15 amino acids. V lost 5 bases and J lost 6, with 17 bases in between. In DNA form, the CDR3 reads TGTGCCAGCAGCCCCGGGTGGGGGGCAGGCAATGAGCAGTTCTTC. Protein: CASSPGWGAGNEQFF.

This clonotype was detected many times. The chain uses TRBV5-1 and TRBJ2-1; 9 bases map to TRBD2. CDR3 size: 15 residues. The germline V gene has CDR1 SGHRS and CDR2 YFSETQ. With V trimmed by 0 bases and J by 5 bases, 3 bases remained unmatched. The CDR3 nucleotides are TGCGCCAGCAGCTTGGTCGCTAGCGGGAACAATGAGCAGTTCTTC. The encoded protein is CASSLVASGNNEQFF. The entire variable domain, with the rest obtained from reference TRBV5-1 and TRBJ2-1, is as follows: KAGVTQTPRYLIKTRGQQVTLSCSPISGHRSVSWYQQTPGQGLQFLFEYFSETQRNKGNFPGRFSGRQFSNSRSEMNVSTLELGDSALYLCASSLVASGNNEQFFGPGTRLTVL.

This clonotype has a count of ten or more. The chain links TRBV20-1 to TRBJ2-2, with unresolved D. CDR1 DFQATT and CDR2 SNEGSKA come from the germline V gene (reference sequence). With 3 bases removed from V and 5 bases from J, the gap between germline ends came to 10 bases. This CDR3 contains 13 residues. CDR3 nucleotide sequence: TGCAGTGCTAGCGGCCCAAGGACCGGGGAGCTGTTTTTT. Residues: CSASGPRTGELFF.

The chain employs TRBV20-1 and TRBJ1-2; 10 bases fit TRBD1. Germline V gene lookup returns CDR1 DFQATT and CDR2 SNEGSKA (reference sequence). V lost 6 bases, J lost 8 bases, and 9 bases stayed unmatched. The CDR3 length is 13 residues. CDR3 loop: CSAAVGTGEGYTF. The DNA for the CDR3 is TGCAGTGCCGCCGTCGGGACAGGGGAAGGCTACACCTTC.

A note on this clonotype: This may be a read error, as it is one base from a much larger clone. The conserved phenylalanine or tryptophan normally closing the CDR3 is absent here, so this likely arose from a read error. The chain uses TRBV11-2 and TRBJ2-3; 11 nucleotides match TRBD1. V dropped 4 bases and J dropped 2; count of bases not matched to a gene: 8. CDR1 SGHAT and CDR2 FQNNGV come from the germline V gene. The CDR3 runs to 17 residues. DNA of the CDR3: TGTGCCAGCAGCTACGCCGGGACAGGGGGGCCCACAGATACGCAGTATTCT. It is translated as CASSYAGTGGPTDTQYS.

This clonotype was observed a handful of times. The gene calls are TRBV24-1 and TRBJ2-2; possibly TRBD1 or TRBD2 for D (5 bases each). CDR3 size: 16 residues. Germline V gene data show CDR1 as KGHDR and CDR2 as SFDVKD. Trimming left V 5 bases short and J 2 bases short, with 14 bases between. The CDR3 spells CATSAGAWPNTGELFF. CDR3 nucleotides: TGTGCCACCAGTGCCGGGGCTTGGCCTAACACCGGGGAGCTGTTTTTT.

This clonotype was counted between two and nine times. The V gene is TRBV20-1, the J gene TRBJ1-1; no clear D. The length of the CDR3 is 12 residues. Germline V gives CDR1 DFQATT, CDR2 SNEGSKA (reference sequence). Between the trimmed V and J ends, which lost 2 bases and 7 bases, there was a span of 11 bases. The CDR3 region has the DNA TGCAGTGCTAGAAACGCCCCTATTGAAGCTTTCTTT. This translates into CSARNAPIEAFF.

This clonotype was detected ten times or more. V gene TRBV5-8 combines with J gene TRBJ2-5; 8 bases agree with TRBD1. Germline-derived CDR1 and CDR2 are SGHTS and YDEGEE. The J segment lost 2 bases and the V segment lost 10 bases, leaving 13 bases of the junction unmatched. This CDR3 has 15 residues. CDR3 amino acids: CAGRQGITLQETQYF. The CDR3 region has the DNA TGTGCCGGTAGACAGGGGATTACATTACAAGAGACCCAGTACTTC.

This chain uses TRBV5-5 with TRBJ1-2; a possible D gene is TRBD1 (6 bases). Germline values: CDR1 SGHKS, CDR2 YYEKEE (reference sequence). The CDR3 is 13 amino acids. Trimming took off 1 base at V and 5 bases at J, with 9 bases between the two ends. In DNA, the CDR3 is TGTGCCAGCAGCTTGTCAGGGGTTTATGGCTACACCTTC. This sequence encodes CASSLSGVYGYTF.

V is TRBV18 and J is TRBJ2-7; D might be TRBD2 (6 bases). CDR3 length equals 16 residues. The V end lost 0 bases, the J end lost 7 bases, and 19 bases lay between the germline ends. From germline, CDR1 is KGHSH and CDR2 LQKENI. CDR3 in amino acids: CASSPPTRGPSREQYF. The CDR3 DNA sequence: TGTGCCAGCTCACCACCGACGCGGGGTCCCAGCCGAGAGCAGTACTTC.

As to this clonotype: With a much larger clone just one base away, this may be a read error. V and J are TRBV7-8 and TRBJ1-2; D is unresolved. There are 13 residues in the CDR3. Trimming took 1 base from V and 4 from J, leaving 7 bases between them. From germline, CDR1 is SGHVS and CDR2 FQNEAQ. In nucleotides, the CDR3 is TGTGCCAGCAGCTTAGGAGTCCTCTATGGCTACACCTTC. Its translation: CASSLGVLYGYTF.

At least ten counts were recorded for this clonotype. The chain links TRBV13 to TRBJ1-6; D remains ambiguous. Germline V gene data show CDR1 as PRHDT and CDR2 as FYEKMQ (reference sequence). This CDR3 comprises 12 residues. Trimming removed 5 bases at V and 10 bases at J, with 9 bases between. CDR3 coding DNA: TGTGCCAGCAGCCCTTGGAGGTCACCCCTCCACTTT. Encoded protein: CASSPWRSPLHF.

At least ten counts were recorded for this clonotype. The genes are TRBV6-2 or TRBV6-3 and TRBJ2-5; D gene unclear. Germline V gene sequence: CDR1 MNHEY, CDR2 SVGEGT. The V gene lost 2 bases and the J gene lost 4 bases, with 8 bases spanning the gap. This CDR3 comprises 13 residues. CDR3 coding DNA: TGTGCCAGCAGTTACGGTTTTCGAGAGACCCAGTACTTC. As protein: CASSYGFRETQYF.

This clonotype came up many times. This chain uses TRBV12-3 or TRBV12-4 with TRBJ1-1; no firm D call. The V end lost 6 bases, the J end lost 1 base, and 12 bases lay between the germline ends. This CDR3 is 14 amino acids long. The DNA of the CDR3 is TGTGCCAGCAGCCCCTTCGGAGCGAACACTGAAGCTTTCTTT. It yields the protein CASSPFGANTEAFF.

In DNA, the CDR3 is TGCGCCAGCAGCCAAGAACAAGGACTACTAAACACCGGGGAGCTGTTTTTT. This gives the protein CASSQEQGLLNTGELFF. V usage is TRBV4-1 and J usage is TRBJ2-2; the D gene is possibly TRBD2 (6 bases). Trimming stripped 0 bases from V and 2 bases from J, with 13 bases between. In germline, CDR1 is MGHRA, CDR2 YSYEKL. This CDR3 comprises 17 residues.

The J gene is TRBJ2-5, the V gene TRBV10-2, with 10 bases identical to TRBD1. The germline CDR1 and CDR2 sequences are WSHSY and SAAADI. The V gene end was trimmed by 2 bases and the J gene end by 5 bases; junction bases not matched to a gene: 8. This CDR3 has 16 amino acids. CDR3 bases: TGCGCCAGCAGTGAGATACGGGGACAGGGGAGTGAGACCCAGTACTTC. Translating gives CASSEIRGQGSETQYF.

The rearrangement uses TRBV6-1 and TRBJ2-1; D is unclear. V lost 0 bases and J 7 bases, leaving 7 bases between the germline ends. CDR3 size: 13 residues. The germline V gene encodes CDR1 MNHNS and CDR2 SASEGT. The CDR3 here is CASSEAKGNEQFF. In DNA, the CDR3 is TGTGCCAGCAGTGAAGCGAAGGGAAATGAGCAGTTCTTC.

In this sample, this clonotype turned up many times. V is TRBV5-6 and J is TRBJ1-5; TRBD1 is a possible D gene (5 bases). CDR1 and CDR2 (germline): SGHDT, YYEEEE. Trimming left V 0 bases short and J 6 bases short, with 25 bases between. The CDR3 consists of 19 residues. The CDR3 is CASSLARIRGRDEVQPQHF. The DNA of the CDR3 is TGTGCCAGCAGCTTGGCCCGGATCCGGGGCAGGGACGAGGTTCAGCCCCAGCATTTT.